This T cell receptor (beta chain) was sequenced during a study of T-cell memory formation after mild COVID-19. Study at large: Largely donor-specific TCR clusters were found. Study results and limitations: There was no confirmation that second-wave clones peaking on day 37 were SARS-CoV-2 specific.

5'RACE, which relied on constant-segment primers, yielded TCR alpha and TCR beta cDNA libraries carrying sample barcodes and UMIs. TCRdb processed the 5' RACE reads anew with MiXCR; each CDR3 protein has one entry. The sample includes some 270,000 distinct CDR3 sequences, about 16% seen only once; the top ten take around 2.2%. The CDR3 spans 16 residues. Germline V gene data show CDR1 as KGHDR and CDR2 as SFDVKD. V was trimmed by 3 bases and J by 8 bases, leaving 21 bases between them. Details on this clonotype: As yet, its antigen is unknown.

The chain recombines TRBV24-1 with TRBJ1-2; the D gene is possibly TRBD1 (6 bases). Sequencing used PBMCs or a T cell subset sorted from them (not recorded which). This clonotype was obtained from an adult woman who had mild COVID-19 (a few samples of this study predate the infection). Cell type and time point are not known. The CDR3 loop is CATSDTPGHQPGGYTF. The CDR3 coding sequence is TGTGCCACCAGTGATACACCGGGACACCAGCCGGGAGGCTACACCTTC.